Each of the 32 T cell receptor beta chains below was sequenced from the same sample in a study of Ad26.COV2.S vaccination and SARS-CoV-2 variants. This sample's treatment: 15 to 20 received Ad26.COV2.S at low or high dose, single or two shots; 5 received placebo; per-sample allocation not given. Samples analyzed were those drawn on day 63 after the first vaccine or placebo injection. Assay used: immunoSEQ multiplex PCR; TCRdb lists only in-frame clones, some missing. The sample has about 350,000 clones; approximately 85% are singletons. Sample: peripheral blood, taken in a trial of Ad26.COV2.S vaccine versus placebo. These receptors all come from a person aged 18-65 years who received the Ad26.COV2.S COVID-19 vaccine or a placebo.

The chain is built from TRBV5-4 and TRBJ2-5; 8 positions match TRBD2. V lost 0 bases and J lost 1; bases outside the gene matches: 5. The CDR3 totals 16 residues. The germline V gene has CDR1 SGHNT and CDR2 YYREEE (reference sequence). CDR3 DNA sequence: TGTGCCAGCAGCTTGGCTGTAGCGGGGCGCCAAGAGACCCAGTACTTC. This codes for CASSLAVAGRQETQYF.

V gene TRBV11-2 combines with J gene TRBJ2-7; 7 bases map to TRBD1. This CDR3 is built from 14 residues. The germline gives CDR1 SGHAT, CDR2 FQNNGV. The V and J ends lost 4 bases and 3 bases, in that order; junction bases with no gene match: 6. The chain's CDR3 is CASSWDRGVYEQYF. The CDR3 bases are TGTGCCAGCAGCTGGGACAGAGGAGTCTACGAGCAGTACTTC.

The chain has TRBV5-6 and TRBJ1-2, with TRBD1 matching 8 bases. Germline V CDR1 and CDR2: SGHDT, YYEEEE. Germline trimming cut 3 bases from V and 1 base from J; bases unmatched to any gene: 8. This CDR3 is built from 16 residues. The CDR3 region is CASSSRQGTLNYGYTF. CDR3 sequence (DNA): TGTGCCAGCAGCTCTAGACAGGGGACCCTTAACTATGGCTACACCTTC.

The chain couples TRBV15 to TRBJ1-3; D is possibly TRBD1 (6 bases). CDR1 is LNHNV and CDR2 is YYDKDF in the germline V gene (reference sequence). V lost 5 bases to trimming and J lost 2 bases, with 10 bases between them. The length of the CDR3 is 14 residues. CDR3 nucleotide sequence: TGTGCCACCAGCCCCGGGACAACTGGAAACACCATATATTTT. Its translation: CATSPGTTGNTIYF. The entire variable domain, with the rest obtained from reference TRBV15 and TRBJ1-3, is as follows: DAMVIQNPRYQVTQFGKPVTLSCSQTLNHNVMYWYQQKSSQAPKLLFHYYDKDFNNEADTPDNFQSRRPNTSFCFLDIRSPGLGDTAMYLCATSPGTTGNTIYFGEGSWLTVV.

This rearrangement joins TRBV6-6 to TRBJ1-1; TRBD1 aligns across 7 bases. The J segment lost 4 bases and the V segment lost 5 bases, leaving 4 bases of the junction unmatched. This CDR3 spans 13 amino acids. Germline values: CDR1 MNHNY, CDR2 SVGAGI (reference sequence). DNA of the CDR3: TGTGCCAGCAGTACCTCAGGGGGCACTGAAGCTTTCTTT. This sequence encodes CASSTSGGTEAFF.

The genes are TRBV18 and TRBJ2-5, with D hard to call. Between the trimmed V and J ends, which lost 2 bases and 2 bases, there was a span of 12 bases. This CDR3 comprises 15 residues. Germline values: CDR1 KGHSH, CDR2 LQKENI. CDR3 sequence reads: CASSPTERTQETQYF. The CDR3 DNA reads TGTGCCAGCTCACCAACAGAACGAACTCAAGAGACCCAGTACTTC.

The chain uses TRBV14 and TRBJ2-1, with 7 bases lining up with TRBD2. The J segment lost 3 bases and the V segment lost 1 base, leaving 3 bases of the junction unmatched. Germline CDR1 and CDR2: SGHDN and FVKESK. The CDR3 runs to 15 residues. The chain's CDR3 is CASSQVLARYNEQFF. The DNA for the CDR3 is TGTGCCAGCAGCCAAGTACTAGCGCGCTACAATGAGCAGTTCTTC.

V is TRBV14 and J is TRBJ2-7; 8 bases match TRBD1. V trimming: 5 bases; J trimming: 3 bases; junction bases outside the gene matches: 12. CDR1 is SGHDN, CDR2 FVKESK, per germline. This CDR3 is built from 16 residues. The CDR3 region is CASSLVVGTGHYEQYF. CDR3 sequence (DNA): TGTGCCAGCAGCTTAGTTGTGGGGACAGGCCACTACGAGCAGTACTTC.

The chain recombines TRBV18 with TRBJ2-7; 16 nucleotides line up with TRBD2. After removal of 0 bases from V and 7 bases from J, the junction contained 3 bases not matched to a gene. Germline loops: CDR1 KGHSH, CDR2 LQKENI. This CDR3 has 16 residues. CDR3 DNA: TGTGCCAGCTCACCACCGGGACTAGCGGGAGGGCTAGAGCAGTACTTC. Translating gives CASSPPGLAGGLEQYF.

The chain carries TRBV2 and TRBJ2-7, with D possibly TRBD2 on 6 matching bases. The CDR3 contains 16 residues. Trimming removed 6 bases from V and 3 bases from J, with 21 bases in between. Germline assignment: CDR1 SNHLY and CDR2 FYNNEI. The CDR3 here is CASSAVGLFNHYEQYF. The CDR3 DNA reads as TGTGCCAGCAGCGCTGTGGGACTCTTCAACCACTACGAGCAGTACTTC.

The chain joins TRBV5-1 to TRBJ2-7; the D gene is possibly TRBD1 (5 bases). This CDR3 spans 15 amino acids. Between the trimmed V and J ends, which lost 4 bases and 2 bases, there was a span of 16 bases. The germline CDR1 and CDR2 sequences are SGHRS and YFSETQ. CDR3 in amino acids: CASSAADRAAYEQYF. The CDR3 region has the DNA TGCGCCAGCAGCGCGGCTGACAGAGCCGCCTACGAGCAGTACTTC.

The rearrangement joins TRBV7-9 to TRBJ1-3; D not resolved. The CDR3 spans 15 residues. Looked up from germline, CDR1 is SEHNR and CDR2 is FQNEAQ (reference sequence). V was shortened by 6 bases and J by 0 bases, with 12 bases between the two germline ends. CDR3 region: CASRGTNYSGNTIYF. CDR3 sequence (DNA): TGTGCCAGCAGGGGCACGAATTACTCTGGAAACACCATATATTTT.

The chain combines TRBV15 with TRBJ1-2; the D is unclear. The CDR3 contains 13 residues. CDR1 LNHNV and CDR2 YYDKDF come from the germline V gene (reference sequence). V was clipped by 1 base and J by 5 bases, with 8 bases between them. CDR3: CATSRVQWYGYTF. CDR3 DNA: TGTGCCACCAGCAGAGTACAGTGGTATGGCTACACCTTC.

Here the CDR3 reads CASSLALGQNFYGYTF. The CDR3 region has the DNA TGTGCCAGCAGCTTGGCCTTGGGGCAGAACTTCTATGGCTACACCTTC. The chain employs TRBV5-8 and TRBJ1-2, with D possibly matching TRBD1 (5 bases). The CDR3 sequence is 16 residues long. The V gene's germline CDR1 is SGHTS and CDR2 YDEGEE. Deletions cut 0 bases from V and 4 bases from J, with 16 bases between.

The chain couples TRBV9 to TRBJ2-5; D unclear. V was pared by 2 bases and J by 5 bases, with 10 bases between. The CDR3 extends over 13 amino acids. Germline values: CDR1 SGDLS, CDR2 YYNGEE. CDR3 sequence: CASSVRSSETQYF. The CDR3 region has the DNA TGTGCCAGCAGCGTCAGGAGCTCCGAGACCCAGTACTTC.

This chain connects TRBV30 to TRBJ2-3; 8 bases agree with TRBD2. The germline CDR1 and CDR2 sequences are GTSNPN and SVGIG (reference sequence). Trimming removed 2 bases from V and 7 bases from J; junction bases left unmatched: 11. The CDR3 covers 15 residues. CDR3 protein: CAWSMSTGGPNTQYF. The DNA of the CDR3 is TGTGCCTGGAGTATGTCGACGGGAGGGCCGAATACGCAGTATTTT.

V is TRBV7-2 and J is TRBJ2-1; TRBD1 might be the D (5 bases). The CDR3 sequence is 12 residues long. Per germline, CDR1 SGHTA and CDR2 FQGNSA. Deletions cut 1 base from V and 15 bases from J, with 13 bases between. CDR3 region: CASSLDSRGAFF. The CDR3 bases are TGTGCCAGCAGCTTAGACAGCCGTGGGGCGTTCTTC. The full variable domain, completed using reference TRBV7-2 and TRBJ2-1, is GAGVSQSPSNKVTEKGKDVELRCDPISGHTALYWYRQSLGQGLEFLIYFQGNSAPDKSGLPSDRFSAERTGGSVSTLTIQRTQQEDSAVYLCASSLDSRGAFFGPGTRLTVL.

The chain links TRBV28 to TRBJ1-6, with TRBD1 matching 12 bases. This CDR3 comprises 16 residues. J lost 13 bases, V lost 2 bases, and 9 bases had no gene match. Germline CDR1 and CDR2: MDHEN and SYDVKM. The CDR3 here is CASSLTPGTGGPPLHF. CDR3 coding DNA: TGTGCCAGCAGTTTAACCCCCGGGACAGGGGGCCCCCCCCTCCACTTT. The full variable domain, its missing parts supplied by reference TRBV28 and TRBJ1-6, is DVKVTQSSRYLVKRTGEKVFLECVQDMDHENMFWYRQDPGLGLRLIYFSYDVKMKEKGDIPEGYSVSREKKERFSLILESASTNQTSMYLCASSLTPGTGGPPLHFGNGTRLTVT.

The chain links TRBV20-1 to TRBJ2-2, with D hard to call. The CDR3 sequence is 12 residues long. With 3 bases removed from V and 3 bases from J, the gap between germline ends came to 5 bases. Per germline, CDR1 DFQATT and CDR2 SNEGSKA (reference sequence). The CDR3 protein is CSASRDTGELFF. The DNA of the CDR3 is TGCAGTGCTAGTCGGGACACCGGGGAGCTGTTTTTT.

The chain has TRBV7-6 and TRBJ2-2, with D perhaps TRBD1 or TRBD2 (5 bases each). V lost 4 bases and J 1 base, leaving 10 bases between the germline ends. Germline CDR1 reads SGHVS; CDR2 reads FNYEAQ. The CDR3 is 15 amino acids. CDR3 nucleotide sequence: TGTGCCAGCAGCTCAGGGACGGTGAACACCGGGGAGCTGTTTTTT. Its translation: CASSSGTVNTGELFF. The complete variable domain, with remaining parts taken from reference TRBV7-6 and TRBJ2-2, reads GAGVSQSPRYKVTKRGQDVALRCDPISGHVSLYWYRQALGQGPEFLTYFNYEAQQDKSGLPNDRFSAERPEGSISTLTIQRTEQRDSAMYRCASSSGTVNTGELFFGEGSRLTVL.

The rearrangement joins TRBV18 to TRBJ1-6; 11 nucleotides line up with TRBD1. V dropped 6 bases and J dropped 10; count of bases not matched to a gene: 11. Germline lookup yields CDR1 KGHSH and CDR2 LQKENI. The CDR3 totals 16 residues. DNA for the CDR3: TGTGCCAGCTCCCCGATGGGACAGGGGGATTTGTCACCCCTCCACTTT. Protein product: CASSPMGQGDLSPLHF.

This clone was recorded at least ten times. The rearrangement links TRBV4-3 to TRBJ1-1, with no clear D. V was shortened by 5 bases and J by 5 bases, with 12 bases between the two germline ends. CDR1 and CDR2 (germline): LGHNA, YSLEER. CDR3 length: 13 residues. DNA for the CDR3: TGCGCCAGCAGCTACACCGCGGGGACTGAAGCTTTCTTT. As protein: CASSYTAGTEAFF.

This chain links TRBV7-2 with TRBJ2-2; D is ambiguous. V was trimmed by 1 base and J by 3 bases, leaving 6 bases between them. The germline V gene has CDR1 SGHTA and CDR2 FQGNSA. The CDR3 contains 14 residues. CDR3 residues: CASSLDSDTGELFF. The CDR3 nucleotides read TGTGCCAGCAGCTTAGACTCAGACACCGGGGAGCTGTTTTTT.

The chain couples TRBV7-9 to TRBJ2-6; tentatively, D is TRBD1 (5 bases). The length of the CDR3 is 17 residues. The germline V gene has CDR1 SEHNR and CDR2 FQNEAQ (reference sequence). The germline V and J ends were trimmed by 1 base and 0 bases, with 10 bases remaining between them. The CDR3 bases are TGTGCCAGCAGCTTAGGGTCAGGGCCCTCTGGGGCCAACGTCCTGACTTTC. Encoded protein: CASSLGSGPSGANVLTF.

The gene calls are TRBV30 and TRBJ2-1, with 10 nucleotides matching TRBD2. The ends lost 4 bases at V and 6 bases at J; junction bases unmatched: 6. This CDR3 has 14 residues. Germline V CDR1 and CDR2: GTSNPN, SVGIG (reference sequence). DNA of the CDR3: TGTGCCTGGACAGGGACTAGCGCTATCAATGAGCAGTTCTTC. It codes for CAWTGTSAINEQFF. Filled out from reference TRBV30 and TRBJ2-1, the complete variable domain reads SQTIHQWPATLVQPVGSPLSLECTVEGTSNPNLYWYRQAAGRGLQLLFYSVGIGQISSEVPQNLSASRPQDRQFILSSKKLLLSDSGFYLCAWTGTSAINEQFFGPGTRLTVL.

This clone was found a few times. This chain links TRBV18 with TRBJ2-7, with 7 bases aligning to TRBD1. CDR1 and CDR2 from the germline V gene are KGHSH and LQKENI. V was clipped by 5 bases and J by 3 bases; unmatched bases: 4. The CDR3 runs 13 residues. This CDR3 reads CASSGQEYYEQYF. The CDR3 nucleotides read TGTGCCAGCTCAGGACAGGAATACTACGAGCAGTACTTC.

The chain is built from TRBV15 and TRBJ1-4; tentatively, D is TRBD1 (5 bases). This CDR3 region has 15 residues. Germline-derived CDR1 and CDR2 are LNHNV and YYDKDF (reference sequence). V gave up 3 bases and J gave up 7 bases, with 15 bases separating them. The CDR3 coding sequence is TGTGCCACCAGCAGCCTTGGGGGTCTGGGTGAAAAACTGTTTTTT. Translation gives CATSSLGGLGEKLFF.

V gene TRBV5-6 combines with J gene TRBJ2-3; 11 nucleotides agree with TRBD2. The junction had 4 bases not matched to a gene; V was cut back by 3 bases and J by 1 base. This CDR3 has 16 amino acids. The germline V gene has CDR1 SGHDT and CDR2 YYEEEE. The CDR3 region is CASSSLGLAGTDTQYF. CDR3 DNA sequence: TGTGCCAGCAGCTCCCTGGGACTAGCGGGCACAGATACGCAGTATTTT.

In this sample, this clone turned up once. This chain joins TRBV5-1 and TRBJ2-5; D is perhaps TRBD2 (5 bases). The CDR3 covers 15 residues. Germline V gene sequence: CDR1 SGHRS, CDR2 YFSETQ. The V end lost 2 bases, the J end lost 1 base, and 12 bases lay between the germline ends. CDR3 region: CASSFWSGSQETQYF. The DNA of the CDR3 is TGCGCCAGCAGCTTTTGGTCGGGGTCCCAAGAGACCCAGTACTTC.

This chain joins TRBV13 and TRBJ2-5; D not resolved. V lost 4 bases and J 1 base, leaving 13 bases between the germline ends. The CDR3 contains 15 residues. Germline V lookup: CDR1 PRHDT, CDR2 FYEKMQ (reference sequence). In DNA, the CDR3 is TGTGCCAGCAGCTCCCACACAAGCCCCCAAGAGACCCAGTACTTC. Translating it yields CASSSHTSPQETQYF.

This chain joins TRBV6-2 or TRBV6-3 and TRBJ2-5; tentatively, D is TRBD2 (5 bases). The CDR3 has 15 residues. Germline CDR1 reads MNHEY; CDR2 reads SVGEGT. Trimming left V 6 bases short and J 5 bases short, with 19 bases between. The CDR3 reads CASSTMRSGGETQYF. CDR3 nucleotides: TGTGCCAGCAGCACCATGAGGTCAGGCGGGGAGACCCAGTACTTC.

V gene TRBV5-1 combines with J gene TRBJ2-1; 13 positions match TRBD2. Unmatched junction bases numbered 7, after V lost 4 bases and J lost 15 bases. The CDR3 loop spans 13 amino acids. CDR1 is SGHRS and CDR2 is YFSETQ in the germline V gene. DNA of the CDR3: TGCGCCAGCAGCCCCACTAGCGGGAGGGCACCGTTCTTC. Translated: CASSPTSGRAPFF.